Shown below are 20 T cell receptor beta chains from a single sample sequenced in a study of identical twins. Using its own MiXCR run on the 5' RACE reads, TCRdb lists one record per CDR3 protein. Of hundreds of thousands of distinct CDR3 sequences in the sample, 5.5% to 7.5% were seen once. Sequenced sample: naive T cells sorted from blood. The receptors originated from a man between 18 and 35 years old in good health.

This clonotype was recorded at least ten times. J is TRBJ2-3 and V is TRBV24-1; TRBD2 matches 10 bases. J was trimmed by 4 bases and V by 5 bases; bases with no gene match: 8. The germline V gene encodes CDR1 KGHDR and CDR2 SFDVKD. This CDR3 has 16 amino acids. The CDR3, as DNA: TGTGCCACCAGTGCCGGCGGACTAGCGGAGTCAGATACGCAGTATTTT. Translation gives CATSAGGLAESDTQYF.

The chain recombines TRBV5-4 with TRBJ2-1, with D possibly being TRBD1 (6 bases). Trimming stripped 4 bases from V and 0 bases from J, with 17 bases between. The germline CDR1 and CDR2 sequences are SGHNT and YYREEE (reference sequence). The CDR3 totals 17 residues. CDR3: CASSGATADSSYNEQFF. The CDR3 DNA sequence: TGTGCCAGCAGCGGTGCCACGGCGGACAGCTCCTACAATGAGCAGTTCTTC. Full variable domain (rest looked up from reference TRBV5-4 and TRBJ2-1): ETGVTQSPTHLIKTRGQQVTLRCSSQSGHNTVSWYQQALGQGPQFIFQYYREEENGRGNFPPRFSGLQFPNYSSELNVNALELDDSALYLCASSGATADSSYNEQFFGPGTRLTVL.

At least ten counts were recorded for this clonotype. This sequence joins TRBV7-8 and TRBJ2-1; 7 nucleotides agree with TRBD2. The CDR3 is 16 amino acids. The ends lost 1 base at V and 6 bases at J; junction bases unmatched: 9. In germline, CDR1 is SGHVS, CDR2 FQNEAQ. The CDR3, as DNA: TGTGCCAGCAGCTTAGGGGGAGCGGGGCGGGGCAATGAGCAGTTCTTC. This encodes CASSLGGAGRGNEQFF.

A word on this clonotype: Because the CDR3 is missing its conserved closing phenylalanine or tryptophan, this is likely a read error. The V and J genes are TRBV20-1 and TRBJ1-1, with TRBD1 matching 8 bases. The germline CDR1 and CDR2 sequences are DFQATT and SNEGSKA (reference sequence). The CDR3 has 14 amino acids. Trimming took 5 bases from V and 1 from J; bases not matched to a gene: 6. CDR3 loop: CSALTGTGNTEAFS. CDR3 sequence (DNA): TGCAGTGCTCTAACCGGGACAGGGAACACTGAAGCTTTCTCT.

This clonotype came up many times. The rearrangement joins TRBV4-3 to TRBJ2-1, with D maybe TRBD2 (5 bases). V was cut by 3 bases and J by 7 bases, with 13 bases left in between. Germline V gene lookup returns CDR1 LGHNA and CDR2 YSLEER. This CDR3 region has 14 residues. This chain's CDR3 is CASSQEVPSNEQFF. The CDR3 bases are TGCGCCAGCAGCCAGGAGGTCCCTTCAAATGAGCAGTTCTTC.

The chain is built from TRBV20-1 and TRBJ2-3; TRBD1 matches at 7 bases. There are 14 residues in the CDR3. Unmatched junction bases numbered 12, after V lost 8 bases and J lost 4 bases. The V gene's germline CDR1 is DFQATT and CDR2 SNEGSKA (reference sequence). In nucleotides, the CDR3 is TGCAGTTATAAGACAGGGCAGGGGGCAGATACGCAGTATTTT. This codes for CSYKTGQGADTQYF.

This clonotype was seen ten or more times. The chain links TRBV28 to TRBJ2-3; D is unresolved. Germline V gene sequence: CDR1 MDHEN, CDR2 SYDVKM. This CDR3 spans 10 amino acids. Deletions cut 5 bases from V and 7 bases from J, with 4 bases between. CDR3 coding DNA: TGTGCCAGCAGTGAGAATACGCAGTATTTT. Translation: CASSENTQYF.

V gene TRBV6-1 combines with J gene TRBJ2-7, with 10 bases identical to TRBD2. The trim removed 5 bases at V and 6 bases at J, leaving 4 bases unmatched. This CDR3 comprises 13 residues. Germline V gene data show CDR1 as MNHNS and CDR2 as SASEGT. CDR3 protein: CASSPGLASEQYV. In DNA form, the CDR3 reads TGTGCCAGCAGTCCGGGACTAGCGTCCGAGCAGTACGTC.

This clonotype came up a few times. The CDR3: CASSLSPDGILAKNIQYF. In nucleotides, the CDR3 is TGTGCCAGCAGCCTATCCCCGGACGGGATATTAGCCAAAAACATTCAGTACTTC. The genes are TRBV11-1 and TRBJ2-4; a weak D match, TRBD2 (5 bases). CDR1 and CDR2 (germline): SGHAT, FQDESV (reference sequence). The CDR3 contains 18 residues. Trimming shortened V by 5 bases and J by 0 bases, and 20 bases separated the two germline ends.

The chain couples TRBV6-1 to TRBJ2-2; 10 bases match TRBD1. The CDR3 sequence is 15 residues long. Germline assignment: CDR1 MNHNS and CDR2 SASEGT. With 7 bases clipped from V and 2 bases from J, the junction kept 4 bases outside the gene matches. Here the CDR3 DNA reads TGTGCCAGCATCAGGGACAGGGGTAACACCGGGGAGCTGTTTTTT. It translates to CASIRDRGNTGELFF.

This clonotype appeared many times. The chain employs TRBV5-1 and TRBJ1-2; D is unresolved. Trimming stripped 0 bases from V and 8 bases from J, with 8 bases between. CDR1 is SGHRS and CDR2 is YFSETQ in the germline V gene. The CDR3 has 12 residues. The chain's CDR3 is CASSLGGLGYTF. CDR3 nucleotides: TGCGCCAGCAGCTTGGGCGGTCTAGGCTACACCTTC. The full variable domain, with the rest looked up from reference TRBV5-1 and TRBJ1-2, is KAGVTQTPRYLIKTRGQQVTLSCSPISGHRSVSWYQQTPGQGLQFLFEYFSETQRNKGNFPGRFSGRQFSNSRSEMNVSTLELGDSALYLCASSLGGLGYTFGSGTRLTVV.

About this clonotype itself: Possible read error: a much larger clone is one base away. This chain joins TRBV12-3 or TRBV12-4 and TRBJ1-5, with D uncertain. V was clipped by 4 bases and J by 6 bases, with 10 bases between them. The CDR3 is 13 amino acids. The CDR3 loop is CASSSGSSQPQHF. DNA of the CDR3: TGTGCCAGCAGTTCCGGGTCGAGTCAGCCCCAGCATTTT.

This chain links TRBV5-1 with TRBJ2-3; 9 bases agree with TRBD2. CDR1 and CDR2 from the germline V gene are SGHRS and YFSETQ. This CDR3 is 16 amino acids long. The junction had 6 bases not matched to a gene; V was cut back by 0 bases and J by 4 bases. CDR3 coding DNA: TGCGCCAGCAGCTTGGCCGCGGGAGGGCCTCCAGATACGCAGTATTTT. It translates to CASSLAAGGPPDTQYF. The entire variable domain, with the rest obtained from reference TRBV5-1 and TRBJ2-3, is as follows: KAGVTQTPRYLIKTRGQQVTLSCSPISGHRSVSWYQQTPGQGLQFLFEYFSETQRNKGNFPGRFSGRQFSNSRSEMNVSTLELGDSALYLCASSLAAGGPPDTQYFGPGTRLTVL.

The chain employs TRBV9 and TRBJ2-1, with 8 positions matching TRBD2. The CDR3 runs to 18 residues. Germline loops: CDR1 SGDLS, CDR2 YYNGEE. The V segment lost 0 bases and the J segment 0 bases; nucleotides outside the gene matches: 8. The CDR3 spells CASSVALREGSSYNEQFF. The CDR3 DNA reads TGTGCCAGCAGCGTAGCTCTCCGGGAGGGATCCTCCTACAATGAGCAGTTCTTC.

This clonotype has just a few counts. The CDR3 DNA follows: TGCGCCAGCAGCTTGGGAGGATTGTCGGGCAATGAGCAGTTCTTC. As protein: CASSLGGLSGNEQFF. The J gene is TRBJ2-1, the V gene TRBV5-1; no clear D gene. Germline CDR1 reads SGHRS; CDR2 reads YFSETQ. There are 15 residues in the CDR3. The V gene lost 0 bases and the J gene lost 6 bases, with 13 bases spanning the gap.

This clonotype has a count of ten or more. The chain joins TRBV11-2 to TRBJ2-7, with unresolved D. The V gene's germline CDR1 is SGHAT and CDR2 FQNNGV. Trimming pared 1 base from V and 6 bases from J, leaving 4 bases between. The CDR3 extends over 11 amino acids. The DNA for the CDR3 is TGTGCCAGCAGCTTAGCCCCCGAGCAGTACGTC. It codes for CASSLAPEQYV.

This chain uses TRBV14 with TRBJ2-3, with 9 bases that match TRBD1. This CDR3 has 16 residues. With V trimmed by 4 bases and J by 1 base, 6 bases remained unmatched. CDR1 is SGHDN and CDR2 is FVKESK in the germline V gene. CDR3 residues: CASSLITGGRTDTQYF. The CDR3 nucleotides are TGTGCCAGCAGCCTAATCACAGGGGGCCGCACAGATACGCAGTATTTT. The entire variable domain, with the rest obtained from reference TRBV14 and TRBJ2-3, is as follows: EAGVTQFPSHSVIEKGQTVTLRCDPISGHDNLYWYRRVMGKEIKFLLHFVKESKQDESGMPNNRFLAERTGGTYSTLKVQPAELEDSGVYFCASSLITGGRTDTQYFGPGTRLTVL.

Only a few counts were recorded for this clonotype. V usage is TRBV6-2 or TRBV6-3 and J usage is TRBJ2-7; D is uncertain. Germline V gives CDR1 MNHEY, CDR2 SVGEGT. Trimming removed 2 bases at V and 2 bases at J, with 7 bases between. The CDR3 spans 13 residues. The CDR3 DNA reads TGTGCCAGCAGTTACGACACCCCCTACGAGCAGTACTTC. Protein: CASSYDTPYEQYF.

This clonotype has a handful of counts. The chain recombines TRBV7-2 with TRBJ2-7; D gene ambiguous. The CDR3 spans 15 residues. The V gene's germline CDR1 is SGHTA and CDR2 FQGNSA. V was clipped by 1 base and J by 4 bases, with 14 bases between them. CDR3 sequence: CASSLGRNGFYEQYF. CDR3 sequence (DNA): TGTGCCAGCAGCTTAGGTCGGAACGGATTTTACGAGCAGTACTTC.

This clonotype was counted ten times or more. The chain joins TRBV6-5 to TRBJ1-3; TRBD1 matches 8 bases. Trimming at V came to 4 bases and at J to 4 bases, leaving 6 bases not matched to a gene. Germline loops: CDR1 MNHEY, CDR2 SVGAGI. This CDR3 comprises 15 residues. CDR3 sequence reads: CASSWDQGAGNTIYF. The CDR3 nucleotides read TGTGCCAGCAGTTGGGACCAGGGGGCAGGAAACACCATATATTTT.